Described below is a single T cell receptor (beta chain) sequence and its context. Repertoires were generated with immunoSEQ multiplex PCR, while TCRdb's copy carries only in-frame clones and drops some. The table lists roughly 46,000 clones, around 90% of them singletons, with 0.7% in the top ten. The data belong to a study of Tregs in tolerant kidney transplant recipients. Looked up from germline, CDR1 is MGHRA and CDR2 is YSYEKL. V dropped 4 bases and J dropped 0 bases, with 12 bases sitting between them. CDR3 length equals 15 residues. The receptor comes from a human donor in good health. The chain links TRBV4-1 to TRBJ1-1, with D perhaps TRBD1 (5 bases). The sequenced material came from Tregs from blood. The CDR3 spells CASSPRGNLNTEAFF. The CDR3 DNA reads as TGCGCCAGCAGCCCTCGGGGGAATTTGAACACTGAAGCTTTCTTT.